The present entry profiles one T cell receptor (beta chain) with its context. Its antigen remains unidentified. The CDR3 has 15 amino acids. Germline V gene sequence: CDR1 SNHLY, CDR2 FYNNEI. V gave up 6 bases and J gave up 3 bases, with 18 bases separating them. Extracted RNA was reverse transcribed into cDNA, the sequencing template. Profiling relied on immunoSEQ multiplex PCR, and the TCRdb table lists in-frame clones only, not all of them. This table holds approximately 150,000 clones, roughly 70% found once. This specimen comes from a study of CD8+ T cells in alopecia areata. About the study: Treatment comprised oral tofacitinib, 5 to 10 mg twice daily, in treated patients. Study-wide points: Patients shared TCRs less clearly than mice did, possibly owing to HLA.

This sequence originates from a human donor with alopecia areata. J is TRBJ2-7 and V is TRBV2, with D maybe TRBD2 (6 bases). The sample was CD8+ T cells sorted from blood, taken at week 0. CDR3 sequence: CASRDLEGTSYEQYF. DNA for the CDR3: TGTGCCAGCAGAGACCTGGAGGGTACCAGCTACGAGCAGTACTTC.